The 25 T cell receptor beta chains given below trace back to one sample, sequenced in a study of blood T cell repertoires in COVID-19. Here immunoSEQ multiplex PCR was the method, and the copy in TCRdb shows in-frame clones only, minus some. The table lists approximately 200,000 clones, about 87% of them singletons. Sequencing was performed on PBMCs or T cells enriched from blood (not recorded which). All receptors derive from a woman under 40 who had been exposed to COVID-19.

The J gene is TRBJ2-7, the V gene TRBV18, with 8 positions matching TRBD1. The germline V gene encodes CDR1 KGHSH and CDR2 LQKENI. The length of the CDR3 is 15 residues. V gave up 3 bases and J gave up 3 bases; unmatched junction bases: 7. The CDR3 region has the DNA TGTGCCAGCTCACCTACAGGGGGATCGGGCTACGAGCAGTACTTC. Translation gives CASSPTGGSGYEQYF.

This clone was observed once. V usage is TRBV5-1 and J usage is TRBJ2-7; 10 bases line up with TRBD2. V dropped 6 bases and J dropped 3; count of bases not matched to a gene: 6. This CDR3 is 14 amino acids long. Germline CDR1 reads SGHRS; CDR2 reads YFSETQ. The DNA for the CDR3 is TGCGCCAGCACTTCCGGGACTAGCGACTACGAGCAGTACTTC. Protein: CASTSGTSDYEQYF.

The V gene is TRBV12-3 or TRBV12-4, the J gene TRBJ1-4; a weak D match, TRBD1 (5 bases). V was clipped by 3 bases and J by 5 bases, with 7 bases between them. The CDR3 extends over 13 amino acids. CDR3 residues: CASSFSGNEKLFF. As DNA, the CDR3 is TGTGCCAGCAGTTTTTCAGGGAATGAAAAACTGTTTTTT.

In this sample, this clone turned up many times. The genes are TRBV4-1 and TRBJ2-7; TRBD2 might be the D (5 bases). V lost 0 bases to trimming and J lost 2 bases, with 14 bases between them. CDR3 length: 16 residues. CDR1 MGHRA and CDR2 YSYEKL come from the germline V gene. The CDR3 DNA reads TGCGCCAGCAGCCAAGATGGTAGCGTTCCTACCTACGAGCAGTACTTC. Translation: CASSQDGSVPTYEQYF.

The V call is TRBV5-6, the J call TRBJ1-6; D not certain. The V end was cut by 1 base, the J end by 5 bases, with 7 bases between. The CDR3 is made up of 14 amino acids. The germline gives CDR1 SGHDT, CDR2 YYEEEE. CDR3 loop: CASSLTVDNSPLHF. CDR3 sequence (DNA): TGTGCCAGCAGCTTGACGGTCGATAATTCACCCCTCCACTTT.

The CDR3 here is CASSSSGGLQETQYF. For the CDR3, the DNA is TGTGCCAGCAGCTCGAGCGGGGGACTCCAAGAGACCCAGTACTTC. The rearrangement links TRBV11-2 to TRBJ2-5, with 8 bases that match TRBD2. Trimming at V came to 4 bases and at J to 1 base, leaving 5 bases not matched to a gene. The CDR3 loop spans 15 amino acids. Looked up from germline, CDR1 is SGHAT and CDR2 is FQNNGV.

This sequence joins TRBV6-5 and TRBJ2-7; TRBD2 agrees at 10 bases. CDR1 MNHEY and CDR2 SVGAGI come from the germline V gene. J was trimmed by 3 bases and V by 5 bases; bases with no gene match: 7. The CDR3 has 15 residues. The chain's CDR3 is CASSKRSSGSYEQYF. CDR3 coding DNA: TGTGCCAGCAGTAAAAGGTCTAGCGGGAGCTACGAGCAGTACTTC.

The V gene is TRBV24-1, the J gene TRBJ2-1; 14 bases agree with TRBD2. The CDR3 has 16 amino acids. J lost 8 bases, V lost 9 bases, and 11 bases had no gene match. Germline loops: CDR1 KGHDR, CDR2 SFDVKD. Here the CDR3 DNA reads TGTGCCACCGCGCGGGGACTAGCGGGAGTAAGCGATGAGCAGTTCTTC. As protein: CATARGLAGVSDEQFF.

This clone was counted a few times. This chain connects TRBV6-5 to TRBJ2-5; D not resolved. V was cut by 5 bases and J by 2 bases, with 9 bases left in between. Germline CDR1 and CDR2: MNHEY and SVGAGI. The CDR3 totals 13 residues. The CDR3 spells CASSPKFQETQYF. CDR3 nucleotide sequence: TGTGCCAGCAGTCCTAAATTTCAAGAGACCCAGTACTTC.

This clone was seen more than once but under ten times. Other DNA sequences in this sample translate to the same CDR3. The V and J genes are TRBV18 and TRBJ1-2, with 9 nucleotides matching TRBD1. In germline, CDR1 is KGHSH, CDR2 LQKENI. Unmatched junction bases numbered 4, after V lost 6 bases and J lost 5 bases. This CDR3 region has 13 residues. The CDR3: CASSPGQGYGYTF. DNA for the CDR3: TGTGCCAGCTCGCCTGGACAGGGGTATGGCTACACCTTC.

The V and J genes are TRBV5-1 and TRBJ2-3, with D tentatively TRBD1 (5 bases). The germline gives CDR1 SGHRS, CDR2 YFSETQ. The CDR3 consists of 15 residues. Trimming left V 1 base short and J 3 bases short, with 12 bases between. CDR3 bases: TGCGCCAGCAGCTTGAATGACAGATCGACAGATACGCAGTATTTT. This sequence encodes CASSLNDRSTDTQYF.

The rearrangement joins TRBV6-1 to TRBJ1-2; weak D call: TRBD1 (6 bases). CDR1 is MNHNS, CDR2 SASEGT, per germline. The V end lost 1 base, the J end lost 6 bases, and 9 bases lay between the germline ends. This CDR3 has 13 residues. The CDR3 DNA reads TGTGCCAGCAGTGAAGGGGGGCGGAATGGCTACACCTTC. Translated, it gives CASSEGGRNGYTF.

There are many counts of this clone. The chain has TRBV27 and TRBJ2-3; maybe TRBD1 (5 bases). V shed 2 bases and J shed 9 bases, with 18 bases lying between them. Germline V gene sequence: CDR1 MNHEY, CDR2 SMNVEV (reference sequence). This CDR3 is built from 15 residues. The CDR3 DNA is TGTGCCAGCAGTTTAGGTAATCCCCGGACAAGGACGCAGTATTTT. Translated: CASSLGNPRTRTQYF.

The rearrangement joins TRBV12-5 to TRBJ1-3; no clear D. V was clipped by 2 bases and J by 2 bases, with 16 bases between them. The CDR3 covers 17 residues. Germline assignment: CDR1 LGHNT and CDR2 FRNRAP. In nucleotides, the CDR3 is TGTGCTAGTGGTTTGTCGCGGTCCTCTGAGGCTGGAAACACCATATATTTT. As protein: CASGLSRSSEAGNTIYF.

The chain carries TRBV6-5 and TRBJ1-1; 9 nucleotides agree with TRBD1. This CDR3 contains 14 residues. V trimming: 6 bases; J trimming: 1 base; junction bases outside the gene matches: 3. Germline assignment: CDR1 MNHEY and CDR2 SVGAGI. The CDR3, as DNA: TGTGCCAGCAGACCGGGACAGGGGAACACTGAAGCTTTCTTT. It is translated as CASRPGQGNTEAFF.

The chain joins TRBV6-5 to TRBJ2-1; possibly TRBD2 for D (6 bases). The CDR3 is made up of 13 amino acids. The V and J ends lost 0 bases and 9 bases respectively, with 9 bases between them. The V gene's germline CDR1 is MNHEY and CDR2 SVGAGI. This CDR3 is CASSYSGGFEQFF. For the CDR3, the DNA is TGTGCCAGCAGTTACTCCGGAGGGTTTGAGCAGTTCTTC.

Here the CDR3 DNA reads TGTGCCAGCAGTTTACGCGGACCCCTCCACTTT. Amino acids: CASSLRGPLHF. V is TRBV12-3 or TRBV12-4 and J is TRBJ1-6; D not resolved. The CDR3 length is 11 residues. V lost 2 bases and J lost 12, with 5 bases in between.

As DNA, the CDR3 is TGTGCCAGCAGCCAAGACCCGGGACAGGGCTATGGCTACACCTTC. Translating gives CASSQDPGQGYGYTF. This chain uses TRBV4-2 with TRBJ1-2, with 9 bases lining up with TRBD1. The CDR3 consists of 15 residues. Germline assignment: CDR1 LGHNA and CDR2 YNFKEQ. V lost 0 bases and J lost 4; bases outside the gene matches: 3.

The V gene is TRBV28, the J gene TRBJ2-5; D may be TRBD1 (6 bases). CDR1 is MDHEN, CDR2 SYDVKM, per germline. The CDR3 length is 18 residues. With 4 bases removed from V and 1 base from J, the gap between germline ends came to 22 bases. In nucleotides, the CDR3 is TGTGCCAGCAGTTCCCCCCGTACCCAGGGGCCTTTCCAAGAGACCCAGTACTTC. This gives the protein CASSSPRTQGPFQETQYF.

This chain joins TRBV5-1 and TRBJ2-1; TRBD2 aligns across 8 bases. The CDR3 extends over 15 amino acids. Trimming took 3 bases from V and 0 from J; bases not matched to a gene: 2. Germline loops: CDR1 SGHRS, CDR2 YFSETQ. CDR3 amino acids: CASSSTSVSYNEQFF. Written as DNA, the CDR3 is TGCGCCAGCAGCTCGACTAGCGTCTCCTACAATGAGCAGTTCTTC.

The gene calls are TRBV6-5 and TRBJ2-3, with 9 bases that match TRBD1. The V gene end was trimmed by 5 bases and the J gene end by 4 bases; junction bases not matched to a gene: 4. CDR1 is MNHEY and CDR2 is SVGAGI in the germline V gene. The CDR3 sequence is 14 residues long. CDR3: CASSPRQGADTQYF. The CDR3 DNA follows: TGTGCCAGCAGTCCCCGACAGGGGGCAGATACGCAGTATTTT.

V gene TRBV7-9 combines with J gene TRBJ2-3, with 11 bases that match TRBD2. Germline assignment: CDR1 SEHNR and CDR2 FQNEAQ (reference sequence). V lost 1 base, J lost 2 bases, and 5 bases stayed unmatched. There are 17 residues in the CDR3. Here the CDR3 reads CASSLGGTSGFTDTQYF. For the CDR3, the DNA is TGTGCCAGCAGCTTAGGAGGGACTAGCGGTTTCACAGATACGCAGTATTTT. Supplemented by reference TRBV7-9 and TRBJ2-3, the full variable domain reads DTGVSQNPRHKITKRGQNVTFRCDPISEHNRLYWYRQTLGQGPEFLTYFQNEAQLEKSRLLSDRFSAERPKGSFSTLEIQRTEQGDSAMYLCASSLGGTSGFTDTQYFGPGTRLTVL.

The rearrangement joins TRBV18 to TRBJ2-5, with 12 bases matching TRBD2. Trimming took 0 bases from V and 2 from J; bases not matched to a gene: 4. Germline-derived CDR1 and CDR2 are KGHSH and LQKENI. The CDR3 spans 17 residues. CDR3 nucleotides: TGTGCCAGCTCACCACCTCTTCTAGCGGGAGGGCAAGAGACCCAGTACTTC. It is translated as CASSPPLLAGGQETQYF.

The chain is built from TRBV4-1 and TRBJ2-7, with D maybe TRBD2 (5 bases). The germline CDR1 and CDR2 sequences are MGHRA and YSYEKL. Trimming removed 1 base at V and 6 bases at J, with 10 bases between. The CDR3 totals 13 residues. DNA of the CDR3: TGCGCCAGCAGCCAAGTCTCTAGCTCCGAGCAGTACTTC. It encodes CASSQVSSSEQYF.

In this sample, this clone turned up once. V usage is TRBV4-1 and J usage is TRBJ1-1; D gene ambiguous. Looked up from germline, CDR1 is MGHRA and CDR2 is YSYEKL. Trimming pared 0 bases from V and 6 bases from J, leaving 11 bases between. The CDR3 length is 14 residues. CDR3 DNA sequence: TGCGCCAGCAGCCAAGAGGCGGCGCTCGCTGAAGCTTTCTTT. Protein: CASSQEAALAEAFF.